The 24 T cell receptor beta chains in this list originate from one sample, sequenced in a study of T-cell reconstitution after alpha-beta-depleted transplantation in children. The TCRbeta library incorporated unique molecular identifiers. MiXCR was run by TCRdb on the PCR reads, yielding one entry per CDR3 protein. The profile shows approximately 300,000 distinct CDR3 sequences, about 9.4% of them singletons. Sequencing was performed on PBMCs, taken before TCRalphabeta/CD19-depleted stem cell transplant. The source of these receptors is a boy younger than two with acute myeloid leukemia, due to receive a stem cell transplant.

This clonotype was seen ten or more times. The J gene is TRBJ2-1, the V gene TRBV18; the D call may be TRBD1 or TRBD2 (6 bases each). The CDR3 totals 13 residues. Trimming cost V 2 bases and J 7 bases, with 9 bases left between them. Germline CDR1 is KGHSH and CDR2 is LQKENI. This chain's CDR3 is CASSPRGDNEQFF. The CDR3 DNA sequence: TGTGCCAGCTCACCAAGGGGGGATAATGAGCAGTTCTTC.

This clonotype was seen at least ten times. Compared with germline, one end of the junction differs, possibly owing to a read error. The V and J genes are TRBV7-9 and TRBJ2-3, with D unclear. CDR1 and CDR2 (germline): SEHNR, FQNEAQ (reference sequence). The CDR3 covers 13 residues. CDR3 nucleotide sequence: TGTGCCAGCAGTCCCGACATGCAATATACTCAGTATTTT. Its protein product is CASSPDMQYTQYF.

This clonotype was counted only a few times. V usage is TRBV7-3 and J usage is TRBJ2-6; a possible D gene is TRBD2 (5 bases). This CDR3 has 17 amino acids. Trimming left V 2 bases short and J 4 bases short, with 15 bases between. Germline CDR1 is SGHTA and CDR2 is FQGTGA. For the CDR3, the DNA is TGTGCCAGCAGCTTAGACTATGGGTCTTCGGGGGCCAACGTCCTGACTTTC. Translated, it gives CASSLDYGSSGANVLTF.

At least ten counts were recorded for this clonotype. The V and J genes are TRBV12-3 or TRBV12-4 and TRBJ2-2; D call uncertain. V shed 8 bases and J shed 2 bases, with 15 bases lying between them. The CDR3 spans 15 residues. The chain's CDR3 is CASRPDGPNTGELFF. CDR3 DNA: TGTGCCAGCCGCCCGGACGGCCCCAACACCGGGGAGCTGTTTTTT.

This clonotype was seen at least ten times. The chain is built from TRBV28 and TRBJ2-5, with D tentatively TRBD1 (6 bases). The germline V and J ends were trimmed by 4 bases and 1 base, with 13 bases remaining between them. The CDR3 covers 15 residues. Per the germline V gene, CDR1 is MDHEN and CDR2 is SYDVKM. The CDR3 is CASSYRYRAQETQYF. CDR3 bases: TGTGCCAGCAGTTACCGGTACAGGGCCCAAGAGACCCAGTACTTC.

This clonotype was seen more than once but under ten times. The rearrangement joins TRBV20-1 to TRBJ2-3; TRBD2 is a possible D gene (5 bases). The CDR3 extends over 13 amino acids. Germline V gene sequence: CDR1 DFQATT, CDR2 SNEGSKA (reference sequence). Trimming shortened V by 2 bases and J by 3 bases, and 9 bases separated the two germline ends. The CDR3, as DNA: TGCAGTGCTAGACCACGGGGAACAGATACGCAGTATTTT. It codes for CSARPRGTDTQYF.

This clonotype was recorded at least ten times. CDR3 sequence (DNA): TGTGCCAGCAGTTTAAAGGGGGGCAGATACAATGAGCAGTTCTTC. Translated: CASSLKGGRYNEQFF. This chain connects TRBV28 to TRBJ2-1; D assignment may be TRBD1 or TRBD2 (6 bases each). Trimming shortened V by 2 bases and J by 4 bases, and 12 bases separated the two germline ends. This CDR3 is 15 amino acids long. The germline V gene has CDR1 MDHEN and CDR2 SYDVKM.

This clonotype was detected many times. The chain couples TRBV7-8 to TRBJ1-1; no definite D call. The germline CDR1 and CDR2 sequences are SGHVS and FQNEAQ. V lost 2 bases, J lost 2 bases, and 9 bases lay in between. The CDR3 length is 14 residues. The CDR3 sequence is CASSLYTINTEAFF. In nucleotides, the CDR3 is TGTGCCAGCAGCTTATACACAATAAACACTGAAGCTTTCTTT.

This clonotype occurred many times. The rearrangement joins TRBV24-1 to TRBJ2-1; TRBD2 agrees at 9 bases. Germline CDR1 reads KGHDR; CDR2 reads SFDVKD. The J segment lost 3 bases and the V segment lost 3 bases, leaving 2 bases of the junction unmatched. The CDR3 extends over 15 amino acids. The CDR3 DNA is TGTGCCACCAGTGATGGCGGGGGGGTCTACAATGAGCAGTTCTTC. It specifies CATSDGGGVYNEQFF.

This clonotype was observed at least ten times. V and J are TRBV7-3 and TRBJ1-2, with 8 bases lining up with TRBD1. CDR3 size: 13 residues. The germline CDR1 and CDR2 sequences are SGHTA and FQGTGA. The ends lost 1 base at V and 9 bases at J; junction bases unmatched: 4. The CDR3 spells CASSLNRDRSYTF. CDR3 bases: TGTGCCAGCAGCTTAAATCGGGACAGGAGCTACACCTTC.

This clonotype was detected only a few times. The chain joins TRBV28 to TRBJ1-5, with TRBD1 identical over 7 bases. J lost 7 bases, V lost 2 bases, and 14 bases had no gene match. Looked up from germline, CDR1 is MDHEN and CDR2 is SYDVKM. The CDR3 runs 17 residues. The CDR3, as DNA: TGTGCCAGCAGTTTACGTCTGATGGGAGGGGGCGAACAGCCCCAGCATTTT. Protein sequence: CASSLRLMGGGEQPQHF.

This clonotype was seen many times. The chain recombines TRBV29-1 with TRBJ2-1, with TRBD2 matching over 7 bases. After removal of 4 bases from V and 2 bases from J, the junction contained 5 bases not matched to a gene. Germline lookup yields CDR1 SQVTM and CDR2 ANQGSEA. The CDR3 loop spans 14 amino acids. CDR3 sequence (DNA): TGCAGCGTTGGTAGGGAGGGAGCCTACAATGAGCAGTTCTTC. This gives the protein CSVGREGAYNEQFF.

This clonotype was observed at least ten times. V gene TRBV28 combines with J gene TRBJ2-1, with 13 bases identical to TRBD2. Germline CDR1 reads MDHEN; CDR2 reads SYDVKM. The CDR3 length is 19 residues. Losses at the gene ends were 2 bases for V and 2 bases for J; bases not matched to a gene: 9. This CDR3 is CASSLGGTSGKVTYNEQFF. CDR3 sequence (DNA): TGTGCCAGCAGTTTAGGAGGGACTAGCGGGAAGGTAACCTACAATGAGCAGTTCTTC.

Comment on this clonotype: A read error may explain this, as a much larger clone is one base away. The J gene is TRBJ1-1, the V gene TRBV3-1; D unclear. This CDR3 contains 13 residues. CDR1 and CDR2 from the germline V gene are LGHDT and YNNKEL (reference sequence). This CDR3 is CASSQDMKTEAFF. DNA of the CDR3: TGTGCCAGCAGCCAAGACATGAAAACTGAAGCTTTCTTT.

Comment on this clonotype: One junction end does not reproduce the germline sequence, and a read error may be involved. The chain recombines TRBV6-2 or TRBV6-3 with TRBJ1-2, with D possibly being TRBD1 (5 bases). From germline, CDR1 is MNHEY and CDR2 SVGEGT. The CDR3 extends over 15 amino acids. The CDR3 loop is CTSIHDSSTNYGYTF. The DNA for the CDR3 is TGTACCAGCATCCACGACAGCAGTACTAACTATGGCTACACCTTC.

This clonotype was counted ten times or more. The V call is TRBV20-1, the J call TRBJ1-3; no reliable D call. Per germline, CDR1 DFQATT and CDR2 SNEGSKA (reference sequence). This CDR3 comprises 13 residues. The V end was cut by 0 bases, the J end by 2 bases, with 5 bases between. CDR3 sequence reads: CSARDTAGNTIYF. The CDR3 nucleotides are TGCAGTGCTAGAGATACTGCTGGAAACACCATATATTTT.

The chain uses TRBV7-9 and TRBJ2-1; D not certain. Looked up from germline, CDR1 is SEHNR and CDR2 is FQNEAQ (reference sequence). V was shortened by 1 base and J by 9 bases, with 4 bases between the two germline ends. The CDR3 sequence is 11 residues long. CDR3 residues: CASSLGAEQFF. The CDR3 region has the DNA TGTGCCAGCAGCTTAGGTGCTGAGCAGTTCTTC.

This clonotype showed up many times. The gene calls are TRBV24-1 and TRBJ2-1, with a possible D match to TRBD1 (6 bases). The germline V gene has CDR1 KGHDR and CDR2 SFDVKD. V gave up 3 bases and J gave up 8 bases, with 16 bases separating them. The CDR3 length is 15 residues. Here the CDR3 reads CATSDPTGFGDEQFF. DNA of the CDR3: TGTGCCACCAGTGATCCGACAGGCTTTGGGGATGAGCAGTTCTTC.

This clonotype was observed at least ten times. The gene calls are TRBV27 and TRBJ1-2; tentatively, D is TRBD1 (5 bases). This CDR3 spans 13 amino acids. Trimming removed 8 bases from V and 8 bases from J, with 18 bases in between. CDR1 and CDR2 from the germline V gene are MNHEY and SMNVEV (reference sequence). DNA for the CDR3: TGTGCCAGCGCATCTCCCCAGGGACGCGGCTACACCTTC. Residues: CASASPQGRGYTF.

This clonotype came up many times. The rearrangement joins TRBV12-3 or TRBV12-4 to TRBJ2-5; D remains ambiguous. The CDR3 is 11 residues long. Deletions cut 8 bases from V and 1 base from J, with 5 bases between. In DNA form, the CDR3 reads TGTGCCAGCCAGGCCCAAGAGACCCAGTACTTC. Its protein is CASQAQETQYF.

The table lists this clonotype with many counts. CDR3 loop: CASSPLGGVREKLFF. CDR3 in DNA: TGCGCCAGCAGCCCCCTCGGTGGCGTTCGTGAAAAACTGTTTTTT. J is TRBJ1-4 and V is TRBV4-3; D ambiguous. V gave up 4 bases and J gave up 7 bases, with 16 bases separating them. The CDR3 is 15 residues long. Germline V gene data show CDR1 as LGHNA and CDR2 as YSLEER.

Ten or more counts support this clonotype. The V call is TRBV7-8, the J call TRBJ2-3; the match to TRBD1 covers 9 bases. This CDR3 has 15 residues. Germline CDR1 reads SGHVS; CDR2 reads FQNEAQ. Germline trimming cut 5 bases from V and 3 bases from J; bases unmatched to any gene: 6. The CDR3 DNA reads TGTGCCAGCAGCCGGACAGGGGTTCGGACAGATACGCAGTATTTT. It translates to CASSRTGVRTDTQYF.

This clonotype was seen ten or more times. V is TRBV12-3 or TRBV12-4 and J is TRBJ2-5; D possibly corresponds to TRBD1 (6 bases). The CDR3 sequence is 13 residues long. V was clipped by 6 bases and J by 5 bases, with 13 bases between them. CDR3 bases: TGTGCCAGCAGCTTCAGGGGCGGGGAGACCCAGTACTTC. This gives the protein CASSFRGGETQYF.

This clonotype was seen repeatedly, ten times or more. J is TRBJ1-2 and V is TRBV5-1; TRBD1 agrees at 8 bases. CDR3 length equals 16 residues. From germline, CDR1 is SGHRS and CDR2 YFSETQ. V dropped 4 bases and J dropped 8; count of bases not matched to a gene: 16. The CDR3 DNA is TGCGCCAGCAGCCTGCCGACAGGTCCGACAGGGGCAGGCTACACCTTC. As protein: CASSLPTGPTGAGYTF.